This TCR beta chain was documented in a study of shared clonotypes between healthy human individuals. Points from the study as a whole: Generation probabilities were higher for clonotypes shared across all four sorted-subset donors than for unshared ones. Sharing across four donors was seen in 4.5% to 6.5% of naive CD4 clonotypes.

Assay: immunoSEQ multiplex PCR; the TCRdb copy retains only in-frame clones and omits some. The repertoire holds some 1 million clones, approximately 70% seen once, with over 1.3% in the top ten. It was into CD45RA+ naive and CD45RA-negative memory subsets that the CD4+ cells were split. The CDR3 totals 15 residues. J was trimmed by 2 bases and V by 5 bases; bases with no gene match: 5. Looked up from germline, CDR1 is MNHEY and CDR2 is SMNVEV (reference sequence). About this clone itself: The antigen remains unidentified.

Sample: memory CD4+ T cells sorted from blood. Subset noted: CD45RA-negative fraction. The TCR sequence derives from a man aged 18 to 29 in good health. This chain connects TRBV27 to TRBJ1-5, with 8 bases aligning to TRBD1. The CDR3 reads CASSLKTGGNQPQHF. For the CDR3, the DNA is TGTGCCAGCAGTCTAAAGACAGGGGGCAATCAGCCCCAGCATTTT.